The 25 T cell receptor beta chains presented below share a single source sample, sequenced in a study of circulating and synovial CD4+ cells in juvenile arthritis. Profiling relied on immunoSEQ multiplex PCR, and the TCRdb table lists in-frame clones only, not all of them. The repertoire holds about 33,000 clones, roughly 96% seen once, with around 0.68% in the top ten. The sequenced material came from CD4+ T cells from blood. These receptors originate from a human donor with juvenile idiopathic arthritis.

This sequence joins TRBV5-1 and TRBJ2-7; 7 bases agree with TRBD1. The CDR3 runs 14 residues. Per germline, CDR1 SGHRS and CDR2 YFSETQ. J lost 0 bases, V lost 1 base, and 1 base had no gene match. The CDR3 spells CASSLSGGSYEQYF. CDR3 DNA sequence: TGCGCCAGCAGCTTGTCAGGGGGCTCCTACGAGCAGTACTTC.

V and J are TRBV5-4 and TRBJ2-1, with 12 bases aligning to TRBD2. There are 18 residues in the CDR3. Germline CDR1 SGHNT, CDR2 YYREEE (reference sequence). J lost 7 bases, V lost 2 bases, and 13 bases had no gene match. The CDR3 here is CASSLLPGLAGFGNEQFF. CDR3 nucleotide sequence: TGTGCCAGCAGCTTATTGCCTGGACTAGCGGGATTTGGTAATGAGCAGTTCTTC.

The chain links TRBV30 to TRBJ2-7; 8 nucleotides align to TRBD1. V shed 4 bases, J shed 4 bases, and the junction held 6 bases outside the gene matches. This CDR3 has 13 residues. Looked up from germline, CDR1 is GTSNPN and CDR2 is SVGIG (reference sequence). The CDR3 sequence is CAWMRQGLYEQYF. The CDR3 nucleotides read TGTGCCTGGATGCGACAGGGGCTGTACGAGCAGTACTTC. Complete variable domain (other parts from reference TRBV30 and TRBJ2-7): SQTIHQWPATLVQPVGSPLSLECTVEGTSNPNLYWYRQAAGRGLQLLFYSVGIGQISSEVPQNLSASRPQDRQFILSSKKLLLSDSGFYLCAWMRQGLYEQYFGPGTRLTVT.

The V call is TRBV5-1, the J call TRBJ2-1, with a weak D call TRBD2 (5 bases). The CDR3 has 15 amino acids. Trimming shortened V by 0 bases and J by 7 bases, and 14 bases separated the two germline ends. Looked up from germline, CDR1 is SGHRS and CDR2 is YFSETQ. CDR3 amino acids: CASSLASGNGNEQFF. The CDR3 DNA is TGCGCCAGCAGCTTGGCCAGCGGTAACGGGAATGAGCAGTTCTTC.

This chain uses TRBV5-6 with TRBJ2-5; no clear D gene. The germline V gene encodes CDR1 SGHDT and CDR2 YYEEEE. The ends were cut back, 0 bases at V and 1 base at J, with 7 bases in the middle. The CDR3 runs 14 residues. The CDR3 loop is CASSLAGVQETQYF. As DNA, the CDR3 is TGTGCCAGCAGCTTGGCCGGAGTCCAAGAGACCCAGTACTTC.

Only a few counts were recorded for this clone. The chain recombines TRBV19 with TRBJ2-1; TRBD2 agrees at 8 bases. With 3 bases clipped from V and 8 bases from J, the junction kept 3 bases outside the gene matches. The V gene's germline CDR1 is LNHDA and CDR2 SQIVND (reference sequence). The CDR3 consists of 13 residues. The CDR3 region has the DNA TGTGCCAGTAGTATTGGGACTAGTTATGAGCAGTTCTTC. Amino acids: CASSIGTSYEQFF.

The chain recombines TRBV4-1 with TRBJ2-7, with TRBD2 identical over 7 bases. This CDR3 region has 16 residues. Germline CDR1 MGHRA, CDR2 YSYEKL. After removal of 1 base from V and 1 base from J, the junction contained 7 bases not matched to a gene. CDR3 residues: CASSQGNGGFSYEQYF. CDR3 nucleotides: TGCGCCAGCAGCCAAGGGAACGGGGGGTTTTCCTACGAGCAGTACTTC.

The genes are TRBV7-2 and TRBJ1-2; 7 bases are shared with TRBD1. The J segment lost 4 bases and the V segment lost 5 bases, leaving 10 bases of the junction unmatched. The CDR3 spans 15 residues. Germline values: CDR1 SGHTA, CDR2 FQGNSA. The CDR3 DNA is TGTGCCAGCAGCGCTGAGCAGGGGGGCCTCTATGGCTACACCTTC. This sequence encodes CASSAEQGGLYGYTF.

CDR3 sequence: CSVAGLLGYEQYF. In DNA, the CDR3 is TGCAGCGTTGCTGGACTCCTGGGATACGAGCAGTACTTC. This chain uses TRBV29-1 with TRBJ2-7, with D possibly being TRBD2 (5 bases). Per the germline V gene, CDR1 is SQVTM and CDR2 is ANQGSEA. The germline V and J ends were trimmed by 4 bases and 4 bases, with 14 bases remaining between them. This CDR3 spans 13 amino acids.

The chain carries TRBV5-1 and TRBJ2-1; 11 positions agree with TRBD2. V shed 7 bases, J shed 6 bases, and the junction held 12 bases outside the gene matches. Germline assignment: CDR1 SGHRS and CDR2 YFSETQ. The CDR3 consists of 16 residues. The chain's CDR3 is CASYLLAGALSNEQFF. CDR3 nucleotide sequence: TGCGCCAGCTATTTACTAGCGGGAGCCCTTTCCAATGAGCAGTTCTTC. Full variable domain (remainder filled in from reference TRBV5-1 and TRBJ2-1): KAGVTQTPRYLIKTRGQQVTLSCSPISGHRSVSWYQQTPGQGLQFLFEYFSETQRNKGNFPGRFSGRQFSNSRSEMNVSTLELGDSALYLCASYLLAGALSNEQFFGPGTRLTVL.

The V call is TRBV18, the J call TRBJ1-5; 8 positions match TRBD1. CDR1 and CDR2 (germline): KGHSH, LQKENI. CDR3 length equals 14 residues. After removal of 9 bases from V and 1 base from J, the junction contained 5 bases not matched to a gene. CDR3 nucleotides: TGTGCCAGTTCGGACAGGGAGAGCAATCAGCCCCAGCATTTT. It is translated as CASSDRESNQPQHF.

The chain carries TRBV2 and TRBJ2-3; D not certain. The germline CDR1 and CDR2 sequences are SNHLY and FYNNEI. V was pared by 3 bases and J by 0 bases, with 10 bases between. This CDR3 has 15 amino acids. The CDR3: CASSERLASTDTQYF. The DNA of the CDR3 is TGTGCCAGCAGTGAGAGACTGGCCAGCACAGATACGCAGTATTTT.

The genes are TRBV7-9 and TRBJ2-1, with 8 bases aligning to TRBD2. V was clipped by 5 bases and J by 4 bases; unmatched bases: 4. Germline CDR1 reads SEHNR; CDR2 reads FQNEAQ (reference sequence). The CDR3 totals 14 residues. The CDR3 bases are TGTGCCAGCAGCGGACTAGCACTGTACAATGAGCAGTTCTTC. It yields the protein CASSGLALYNEQFF.

The V gene is TRBV7-2, the J gene TRBJ2-3, with 7 bases identical to TRBD1. CDR1 is SGHTA, CDR2 FQGNSA, per germline. This CDR3 is built from 15 residues. Trimming removed 5 bases from V and 2 bases from J; junction bases left unmatched: 7. In DNA form, the CDR3 reads TGTGCCAGCAGCCTGCCGACAGGGACCACAGATACGCAGTATTTT. Translation: CASSLPTGTTDTQYF. Using reference TRBV7-2 and TRBJ2-3 for the parts outside the CDR3, the full variable domain is GAGVSQSPSNKVTEKGKDVELRCDPISGHTALYWYRQSLGQGLEFLIYFQGNSAPDKSGLPSDRFSAERTGGSVSTLTIQRTQQEDSAVYLCASSLPTGTTDTQYFGPGTRLTVL.

Comments on this clone: The same CDR3 is also encoded by other DNA sequences in this sample. The chain carries TRBV9 and TRBJ1-6; D gene unclear. Trimming removed 4 bases at V and 1 base at J, with 18 bases between. There are 18 residues in the CDR3. Per germline, CDR1 SGDLS and CDR2 YYNGEE. The CDR3 sequence is CASSSDSLAGSYNSPLHF. CDR3 DNA: TGTGCCAGCAGCTCAGACTCGCTTGCCGGTTCCTATAATTCACCCCTCCACTTT.

V usage is TRBV7-2 and J usage is TRBJ2-4; the match to TRBD1 covers 7 bases. The CDR3 has 15 amino acids. V dropped 5 bases and J dropped 4; count of bases not matched to a gene: 8. Germline CDR1 and CDR2: SGHTA and FQGNSA. For the CDR3, the DNA is TGTGCCAGCAGCGCCCGGACAGGTCAAAAAAACATTCAGTACTTC. This codes for CASSARTGQKNIQYF.

The chain is built from TRBV11-3 and TRBJ2-7, with D perhaps matching TRBD1 (6 bases). The V gene lost 3 bases and the J gene lost 6 bases, with 12 bases spanning the gap. The germline gives CDR1 SGHNT, CDR2 YENEEA. The CDR3 consists of 13 residues. The CDR3 coding sequence is TGTGCCAGCAGCTTGCTACAGGGAAGCGAGCAGTACTTC. Translated: CASSLLQGSEQYF.

This clone was seen once. J is TRBJ2-5 and V is TRBV20-1; D gene unclear. The CDR3 totals 11 residues. With 8 bases removed from V and 1 base from J, the gap between germline ends came to 8 bases. Germline V gene data show CDR1 as DFQATT and CDR2 as SNEGSKA (reference sequence). CDR3 bases: TGCAGTCCCGGCGGCCAAGAGACCCAGTACTTC. Protein: CSPGGQETQYF.

This chain connects TRBV28 to TRBJ1-1, with D possibly being TRBD1 (5 bases). The CDR3 totals 13 residues. Germline loops: CDR1 MDHEN, CDR2 SYDVKM. Between the trimmed V and J ends, which lost 6 bases and 2 bases, there was a span of 10 bases. The CDR3 is CASSSGVNTEAFF. CDR3 nucleotides: TGTGCCAGCAGCTCGGGGGTAAACACTGAAGCTTTCTTT.

The chain links TRBV25-1 to TRBJ1-4; D unresolved. V was clipped by 2 bases and J by 7 bases, with 8 bases between them. Germline V lookup: CDR1 MGHDK, CDR2 SYGVNS. This CDR3 spans 13 amino acids. In nucleotides, the CDR3 is TGTGCCAGCAGTGAACCCCCGGTTGAAAAACTGTTTTTT. Protein product: CASSEPPVEKLFF.

The J gene is TRBJ1-1, the V gene TRBV29-1; D perhaps matches TRBD1 (6 bases). The CDR3 extends over 13 amino acids. Trimming left V 3 bases short and J 1 base short, with 9 bases between. The germline V gene has CDR1 SQVTM and CDR2 ANQGSEA. The CDR3 DNA is TGCAGCGTTGAGGGACAAAGGAACACTGAAGCTTTCTTT. Translated, it gives CSVEGQRNTEAFF.

The chain is built from TRBV6-5 and TRBJ2-1; D might be TRBD1 (6 bases). V gave up 5 bases and J gave up 7 bases, with 15 bases separating them. CDR3 length: 14 residues. Germline CDR1 is MNHEY and CDR2 is SVGAGI. The CDR3 region is CASSPRTVLNEQFF. The CDR3 DNA follows: TGTGCCAGCAGTCCCCGGACAGTTCTTAATGAGCAGTTCTTC.

This rearrangement joins TRBV5-1 to TRBJ2-5, with TRBD1 matching 7 bases. The CDR3 loop spans 15 amino acids. Trimming at V came to 0 bases and at J to 4 bases, leaving 6 bases not matched to a gene. Germline V gene sequence: CDR1 SGHRS, CDR2 YFSETQ. The CDR3 region is CASSLEPGGPETQYF. CDR3 coding DNA: TGCGCCAGCAGCTTGGAACCAGGGGGTCCAGAGACCCAGTACTTC.

V usage is TRBV9 and J usage is TRBJ2-5, with 9 bases aligning to TRBD1. Looked up from germline, CDR1 is SGDLS and CDR2 is YYNGEE. This CDR3 has 14 amino acids. The V gene end was trimmed by 3 bases and the J gene end by 5 bases; junction bases not matched to a gene: 5. Written as DNA, the CDR3 is TGTGCCAGCAGCGGGGGGGACAGGGTCGAGACCCAGTACTTC. Amino acid sequence: CASSGGDRVETQYF.

This clone was recorded a few times. The rearrangement uses TRBV19 and TRBJ1-1; tentative D call: TRBD1 (6 bases). The CDR3 runs to 15 residues. Germline assignment: CDR1 LNHDA and CDR2 SQIVND (reference sequence). V gave up 5 bases and J gave up 8 bases, with 21 bases separating them. The CDR3 region has the DNA TGTGCCAGTAGTCCCCCACAGGGTACTCACAGAGAAGCTTTCTTT. This sequence encodes CASSPPQGTHREAFF. Full variable domain (missing parts from reference TRBV19 and TRBJ1-1): DGGITQSPKYLFRKEGQNVTLSCEQNLNHDAMYWYRQDPGQGLRLIYYSQIVNDFQKGDIAEGYSVSREKKESFPLTVTSAQKNPTAFYLCASSPPQGTHREAFFGQGTRLTVV.